One sample yielded the 29 T cell receptor beta chains listed below, sequenced in a study of blood T cell repertoires in COVID-19. Measured with immunoSEQ multiplex PCR; TCRdb has only the in-frame clones, and not every one. The table records over 150,000 clones, over 80% of them present only once. Sample: peripheral blood. The receptors here all came from a woman older than 75 with active or convalescent COVID-19.

The V gene is TRBV11-2, the J gene TRBJ2-2, with 7 positions matching TRBD1. The CDR3 sequence is 13 residues long. Germline values: CDR1 SGHAT, CDR2 FQNNGV. The trim removed 8 bases at V and 10 bases at J, leaving 10 bases unmatched. In DNA, the CDR3 is TGTGCCAGCGGGAACAGGGGCCTATCGGAGCTGTTTTTT. Translation gives CASGNRGLSELFF.

V usage is TRBV3-1 (or the pseudogene TRBV3-2) and J usage is TRBJ2-3, with D perhaps matching TRBD2 (6 bases). Per germline, CDR1 LGHDT and CDR2 YNNKEL (reference sequence). CDR3 length: 15 amino acids. The ends were cut back, 4 bases at V and 6 bases at J, with 17 bases in the middle. CDR3 loop: CASSLGSGGGDTQYF. CDR3 bases: TGTGCCAGCAGCCTCGGGAGCGGTGGGGGGGATACGCAGTATTTT.

This clone was detected only a few times. The J gene is TRBJ1-5, the V gene TRBV28; D may be TRBD1 (6 bases). With 1 base removed from V and 0 bases from J, the gap between germline ends came to 10 bases. The CDR3 totals 16 residues. CDR1 and CDR2 (germline): MDHEN, SYDVKM. This CDR3 reads CASSLYGTSSNQPQHF. The CDR3 DNA sequence: TGTGCCAGCAGTTTATATGGGACATCTAGCAATCAGCCCCAGCATTTT.

The genes are TRBV27 and TRBJ2-2; D possibly corresponds to TRBD1 (6 bases). V lost 6 bases to trimming and J lost 0 bases, with 11 bases between them. Looked up from germline, CDR1 is MNHEY and CDR2 is SMNVEV (reference sequence). This CDR3 is 15 amino acids long. The CDR3 DNA reads as TGTGCCAGCAGACGGACAGACGCGAACACCGGGGAGCTGTTTTTT. It translates to CASRRTDANTGELFF.

This clone has only one observation. CDR3 nucleotides: TGTGCCAGCAGCATCACAGTGAACGGGGAGCTGTTTTTT. This sequence encodes CASSITVNGELFF. The genes are TRBV11-3 and TRBJ2-2; D call uncertain. Germline-derived CDR1 and CDR2 are SGHNT and YENEEA. The V and J ends lost 5 bases and 7 bases respectively, with 11 bases between them. The CDR3 has 13 amino acids.

The chain joins TRBV11-2 to TRBJ1-2; tentatively, D is TRBD1 (6 bases). Germline CDR1 is SGHAT and CDR2 is FQNNGV. V shed 1 base and J shed 8 bases, with 11 bases lying between them. The CDR3 is 13 amino acids. The CDR3 reads CASSLGQGTGYTF. In DNA form, the CDR3 reads TGTGCCAGCAGCTTAGGGCAGGGGACGGGCTACACCTTC.

The chain combines TRBV7-9 with TRBJ1-2; D is unresolved. The V gene's germline CDR1 is SEHNR and CDR2 FQNEAQ (reference sequence). The V end was cut by 4 bases, the J end by 2 bases, with 14 bases between. This CDR3 has 15 residues. This CDR3 reads CASSSSGSSNYGYTF. CDR3 sequence (DNA): TGTGCCAGCAGCTCATCGGGATCCTCAAACTATGGCTACACCTTC.

This clone was counted a few times. This sequence joins TRBV5-1 and TRBJ1-1; the D gene is possibly TRBD1 (6 bases). The CDR3 length is 12 residues. Trimming shortened V by 2 bases and J by 11 bases, and 13 bases separated the two germline ends. CDR1 and CDR2 from the germline V gene are SGHRS and YFSETQ. The CDR3 DNA reads TGCGCCAGCAGCTTAATACAGGGTGATGCTTTCTTT. It is translated as CASSLIQGDAFF.

CDR3: CASSPGNTEAFF. The CDR3 DNA reads as TGTGCCAGCAGTCCAGGGAACACTGAAGCTTTCTTT. This chain links TRBV12-3 or TRBV12-4 with TRBJ1-1; D is uncertain. Trimming removed 5 bases at V and 1 base at J, with 5 bases between. The CDR3 covers 12 residues.

This clone is a singleton in its sample. The chain carries TRBV5-1 and TRBJ2-7; 8 nucleotides agree with TRBD1. The germline gives CDR1 SGHRS, CDR2 YFSETQ. Trimming removed 4 bases from V and 6 bases from J; junction bases left unmatched: 15. The CDR3 is 16 residues long. CDR3 coding DNA: TGCGCCAGCAGCATATCTCCGGGTGGACAGGGTAGCGAGCAGTACTTC. Translating gives CASSISPGGQGSEQYF.

J is TRBJ1-1 and V is TRBV12-5; unclear D gene. Trimming stripped 5 bases from V and 0 bases from J, with 7 bases between. CDR1 and CDR2 from the germline V gene are LGHNT and FRNRAP. The CDR3 is made up of 13 amino acids. Written as DNA, the CDR3 is TGTGCTAGTGGTACCCCAGTGAACACTGAAGCTTTCTTT. It encodes CASGTPVNTEAFF.

The V gene is TRBV14, the J gene TRBJ2-7, with D uncertain. The CDR3 covers 11 residues. Germline CDR1 is SGHDN and CDR2 is FVKESK. Trimming cost V 5 bases and J 7 bases, with 9 bases left between them. The CDR3 is CASSFRQEQYF. The DNA of the CDR3 is TGTGCCAGCAGCTTTAGACAAGAGCAGTACTTC. The full variable domain, completed using reference TRBV14 and TRBJ2-7, is EAGVTQFPSHSVIEKGQTVTLRCDPISGHDNLYWYRRVMGKEIKFLLHFVKESKQDESGMPNNRFLAERTGGTYSTLKVQPAELEDSGVYFCASSFRQEQYFGPGTRLTVT.

The chain combines TRBV11-3 with TRBJ1-6; 8 bases fit TRBD1. Germline values: CDR1 SGHNT, CDR2 YENEEA. V was pared by 5 bases and J by 6 bases, with 9 bases of the junction left unmatched. The CDR3 runs 16 residues. The CDR3 is CASSQHGTGTNSPLHF. Written as DNA, the CDR3 is TGTGCCAGCAGCCAACATGGGACAGGAACTAATTCACCCCTCCACTTT.

J is TRBJ1-2 and V is TRBV7-2; 11 nucleotides line up with TRBD1. The V gene end was trimmed by 1 base and the J gene end by 6 bases; junction bases not matched to a gene: 4. The germline V gene has CDR1 SGHTA and CDR2 FQGNSA. This CDR3 spans 15 amino acids. The CDR3 region is CASSLVGTGGDGYTF. The CDR3 nucleotides read TGTGCCAGCAGCTTAGTAGGGACAGGGGGAGATGGCTACACCTTC.

This chain links TRBV4-2 with TRBJ2-6; a weak D match, TRBD2 (6 bases). V was shortened by 3 bases and J by 4 bases, with 25 bases between the two germline ends. This CDR3 contains 20 residues. Germline V gene sequence: CDR1 LGHNA, CDR2 YNFKEQ. The CDR3 region has the DNA TGTGCCAGCAGCCATGACCCTGGTGGGGGGACGGGGTCCGGGGCCAACGTCCTGACTTTC. Protein product: CASSHDPGGGTGSGANVLTF.

This clone was observed once. This specimen includes other DNA sequences encoding the same CDR3. The chain joins TRBV7-2 to TRBJ2-1; 12 bases align to TRBD2. Per the germline V gene, CDR1 is SGHTA and CDR2 is FQGNSA. The CDR3 runs to 16 residues. J was trimmed by 4 bases and V by 0 bases; bases with no gene match: 1. The CDR3 DNA reads as TGTGCCAGCAGCTTAGCGCTAGCGGGGGGGTACAATGAGCAGTTCTTC. Translated, it gives CASSLALAGGYNEQFF.

The CDR3 region has the DNA TGTGCCAGTAGTATTCCGGGACAGACCTACGAGCAGTACTTC. Encoded protein: CASSIPGQTYEQYF. The V and J genes are TRBV19 and TRBJ2-7, with TRBD1 matching 7 bases. The CDR3 is 14 amino acids. Germline V gene lookup returns CDR1 LNHDA and CDR2 SQIVND (reference sequence). The ends lost 3 bases at V and 2 bases at J; junction bases unmatched: 4.

V is TRBV18 and J is TRBJ2-7; maybe TRBD1 (5 bases). CDR3 size: 12 residues. V was trimmed by 0 bases and J by 9 bases, leaving 9 bases between them. Germline-derived CDR1 and CDR2 are KGHSH and LQKENI. The DNA for the CDR3 is TGTGCCAGCTCACCACCAGACAGTAGGCAGTACTTC. This translates into CASSPPDSRQYF.

This clone was picked up one time. The genes are TRBV11-2 and TRBJ2-1; 7 bases agree with TRBD2. V shed 5 bases, J shed 8 bases, and the junction held 12 bases outside the gene matches. The CDR3 length is 15 residues. Germline V lookup: CDR1 SGHAT, CDR2 FQNNGV. The DNA of the CDR3 is TGTGCCAGCAGCCTCAACCGGGACTATCTCGATGAGCAGTTCTTC. Protein product: CASSLNRDYLDEQFF.

The chain is built from TRBV7-9 and TRBJ1-2; D gene uncertain. Germline V lookup: CDR1 SEHNR, CDR2 FQNEAQ (reference sequence). V gave up 1 base and J gave up 4 bases, with 13 bases separating them. The CDR3 is made up of 15 amino acids. DNA of the CDR3: TGTGCCAGCAGCTTAGACCCCGGAGATTCCTATGGCTACACCTTC. Amino acid sequence: CASSLDPGDSYGYTF.

The rearrangement links TRBV29-1 to TRBJ2-3; no clear D gene. Germline V gene lookup returns CDR1 SQVTM and CDR2 ANQGSEA. The V end lost 7 bases, the J end lost 5 bases, and 22 bases lay between the germline ends. The CDR3 is made up of 15 amino acids. The CDR3 DNA reads as TGCAGCGCTCAAGGTGTGAGGCCCTTGGGAGATACGCAGTATTTT. It specifies CSAQGVRPLGDTQYF.

This sequence joins TRBV6-5 and TRBJ1-3; D is unclear. Looked up from germline, CDR1 is MNHEY and CDR2 is SVGAGI. With 0 bases removed from V and 4 bases from J, the gap between germline ends came to 13 bases. There are 16 residues in the CDR3. CDR3 DNA sequence: TGTGCCAGCAGTTACTCAACCGGGTCACGAGGAAACACCATATATTTT. This encodes CASSYSTGSRGNTIYF.

The rearrangement links TRBV6-1 to TRBJ2-3; D possibly corresponds to TRBD2 (6 bases). Per germline, CDR1 MNHNS and CDR2 SASEGT. The CDR3 sequence is 16 residues long. V shed 4 bases and J shed 0 bases, with 14 bases lying between them. The CDR3 sequence is CASSVVGGFSTDTQYF. CDR3 DNA: TGTGCCAGCAGTGTAGTCGGAGGGTTTAGCACAGATACGCAGTATTTT.

This clone was detected only a few times. CDR3 in amino acids: CASSYSFVDGYTF. CDR3 DNA sequence: TGTGCCAGCAGTTACTCGTTCGTTGATGGCTACACCTTC. V is TRBV6-6 and J is TRBJ1-2, with D unresolved. CDR1 MNHNY and CDR2 SVGAGI come from the germline V gene (reference sequence). The CDR3 sequence is 13 residues long. The germline V and J ends were trimmed by 0 bases and 6 bases, with 8 bases remaining between them.

The V and J genes are TRBV7-2 and TRBJ1-5, with D possibly being TRBD1 (6 bases). The V end lost 0 bases, the J end lost 5 bases, and 11 bases lay between the germline ends. CDR3 length: 15 residues. Germline values: CDR1 SGHTA, CDR2 FQGNSA. The CDR3 DNA reads TGTGCCAGCAGCTTAGCTTCAGGGGTTGATCAGCCCCAGCATTTT. Translating it yields CASSLASGVDQPQHF.

V usage is TRBV6-6 and J usage is TRBJ1-5; 11 bases match TRBD1. The CDR3 is 14 residues long. The germline gives CDR1 MNHNY, CDR2 SVGAGI (reference sequence). After removal of 11 bases from V and 4 bases from J, the junction contained 7 bases not matched to a gene. Here the CDR3 DNA reads TGTGCCGGGGCCGGGACAGGGGGTAATCAGCCCCAGCATTTT. It is translated as CAGAGTGGNQPQHF.

In its sample, this clone was seen a few times. This rearrangement joins TRBV2 to TRBJ2-5, with 8 bases that match TRBD2. CDR1 SNHLY and CDR2 FYNNEI come from the germline V gene. The length of the CDR3 is 12 residues. The V gene end was trimmed by 8 bases and the J gene end by 4 bases; junction bases not matched to a gene: 3. The chain's CDR3 is CASSAGVETQYF. CDR3 in DNA: TGTGCCAGCTCAGCGGGGGTAGAGACCCAGTACTTC.

The rearrangement links TRBV7-2 to TRBJ2-7, with 7 bases lining up with TRBD1. Trimming cost V 0 bases and J 0 bases; bases outside gene matches: 11. Germline CDR1 is SGHTA and CDR2 is FQGNSA. This CDR3 spans 18 amino acids. In DNA, the CDR3 is TGTGCCAGCAGCTTAGCTGCGAGGTCGGGGACAGTCTCCTACGAGCAGTACTTC. The encoded protein is CASSLAARSGTVSYEQYF.

V gene TRBV9 combines with J gene TRBJ2-5; maybe TRBD1 (6 bases). Looked up from germline, CDR1 is SGDLS and CDR2 is YYNGEE. This CDR3 has 17 amino acids. V shed 0 bases and J shed 2 bases, with 17 bases lying between them. The CDR3 is CASSVATGGPGQETQYF. CDR3 DNA sequence: TGTGCCAGCAGCGTAGCTACTGGGGGCCCCGGGCAAGAGACCCAGTACTTC.